These 20 T cell receptor beta chains were all obtained from the same sample, sequenced in a study of cytomegalovirus exposure and HLA in healthy donors. The study ran its PCR with 60 Vbeta and 13 Jbeta primers. This table comes from immunoSEQ multiplex PCR, and its TCRdb copy is limited to in-frame clones, with some not included. The table includes 100,000 to 150,000 clones, 75% to 85% detected once. The sequenced sample was PBMCs. These receptors were taken from a female donor in good health and CMV-seropositive.

There are a few counts of this clone. The chain couples TRBV5-5 to TRBJ1-6; possible D gene TRBD1, 6 bases. The CDR3 spans 15 residues. Germline V gene data show CDR1 as SGHKS and CDR2 as YYEKEE (reference sequence). V dropped 4 bases and J dropped 7 bases, with 15 bases sitting between them. The CDR3 protein is CASSPFATGNSPLHF. For the CDR3, the DNA is TGTGCCAGCAGCCCATTCGCCACAGGGAATTCACCCCTCCACTTT.

The rearrangement uses TRBV4-2 and TRBJ1-1; D not resolved. This CDR3 is 11 amino acids long. The germline V and J ends were trimmed by 1 base and 12 bases, with 9 bases remaining between them. Germline-derived CDR1 and CDR2 are LGHNA and YNFKEQ. The CDR3 spells CASSQVFRTFF. For the CDR3, the DNA is TGTGCCAGCAGCCAAGTTTTTCGTACTTTCTTT.

This clone was picked up a small number of times. V and J are TRBV27 and TRBJ1-5, with D possibly being TRBD1 (5 bases). With 2 bases removed from V and 7 bases from J, the gap between germline ends came to 9 bases. CDR3 length: 13 amino acids. Per the germline V gene, CDR1 is MNHEY and CDR2 is SMNVEV (reference sequence). The CDR3 DNA is TGTGCCAGCAGTTTAGGGGCCAAGCAGCCCCAGCATTTT. It codes for CASSLGAKQPQHF.

The rearrangement uses TRBV11-2 and TRBJ2-7; D may be TRBD1 (5 bases). The CDR3 consists of 16 residues. Germline CDR1 is SGHAT and CDR2 is FQNNGV. V lost 1 base, J lost 6 bases, and 19 bases lay in between. CDR3 DNA sequence: TGTGCCAGCAGCTTAGCCCCTGGTTCGGCAGGGTCCGAGCAGTACTTC. It codes for CASSLAPGSAGSEQYF.

Written as DNA, the CDR3 is TGCGCCAGCAGCACGACAGGGGGGAGTGGCGGGGAGCTGTTTTTT. Residues: CASSTTGGSGGELFF. The chain joins TRBV5-1 to TRBJ2-2; TRBD1 agrees at 9 bases. Germline CDR1 SGHRS, CDR2 YFSETQ. The CDR3 runs to 15 residues. Trimming at V came to 4 bases and at J to 7 bases, leaving 8 bases not matched to a gene. The full variable domain, in which reference TRBV5-1 and TRBJ2-2 provide the parts outside the CDR3, is KAGVTQTPRYLIKTRGQQVTLSCSPISGHRSVSWYQQTPGQGLQFLFEYFSETQRNKGNFPGRFSGRQFSNSRSEMNVSTLELGDSALYLCASSTTGGSGGELFFGEGSRLTVL.

The chain carries TRBV5-8 and TRBJ1-2; D is perhaps TRBD1 (5 bases). This CDR3 is built from 15 residues. Germline V CDR1 and CDR2: SGHTS, YDEGEE. V lost 7 bases and J lost 2, with 18 bases in between. The CDR3 nucleotides are TGTGCCAGCGCGTTAACCAGGGTCATAAACTATGGCTACACCTTC. Protein: CASALTRVINYGYTF. Drawing the rest from reference TRBV5-8 and TRBJ1-2, the complete variable domain is EAGVTQSPTHLIKTRGQQATLRCSPISGHTSVYWYQQALGLGLQFLLWYDEGEERNRGNFPPRFSGRQFPNYSSELNVNALELEDSALYLCASALTRVINYGYTFGSGTRLTVV.

V gene TRBV2 combines with J gene TRBJ1-5; D remains unclear. The CDR3 length is 13 residues. V was cut by 7 bases and J by 5 bases, with 12 bases left in between. Germline V gives CDR1 SNHLY, CDR2 FYNNEI. CDR3 amino acids: CASNLGVDQPQHF. The CDR3 DNA reads as TGTGCCAGCAATCTGGGCGTGGATCAGCCCCAGCATTTT.

This chain connects TRBV5-4 to TRBJ1-1; possible D gene TRBD1, 5 bases. Trimming shortened V by 0 bases and J by 4 bases, and 13 bases separated the two germline ends. This CDR3 spans 15 amino acids. Germline assignment: CDR1 SGHNT and CDR2 YYREEE (reference sequence). The CDR3 DNA sequence: TGTGCCAGCAGCTTGGGGGGGGACGCCGGCACTGAAGCTTTCTTT. It specifies CASSLGGDAGTEAFF.

In DNA, the CDR3 is TGTGCCAGCAGTTACCCAGGGGCGGTAGGCTACACCTTC. Translation gives CASSYPGAVGYTF. J is TRBJ1-2 and V is TRBV6-5, with D possibly matching TRBD1 (6 bases). The V gene lost 2 bases and the J gene lost 8 bases, with 12 bases spanning the gap. The CDR3 has 13 residues. Germline CDR1 and CDR2: MNHEY and SVGAGI.

This chain uses TRBV25-1 with TRBJ2-3; maybe TRBD1 (6 bases). CDR1 and CDR2 (germline): MGHDK, SYGVNS. The V end was cut by 6 bases, the J end by 6 bases, with 7 bases between. The CDR3 sequence is 11 residues long. CDR3 sequence (DNA): TGTGCCAGCAGAACAGGGGATACGCAGTATTTT. It encodes CASRTGDTQYF.

The rearrangement joins TRBV11-2 to TRBJ2-2, with a possible D match to TRBD1 (6 bases). Trimming shortened V by 0 bases and J by 7 bases, and 9 bases separated the two germline ends. This CDR3 comprises 14 residues. Per germline, CDR1 SGHAT and CDR2 FQNNGV. The CDR3 DNA reads TGTGCCAGCAGCTTAGACAGGGGTAGCGGGGAGCTGTTTTTT. The encoded protein is CASSLDRGSGELFF.

The rearrangement uses TRBV5-1 and TRBJ2-7, with D perhaps TRBD2 (5 bases). CDR1 and CDR2 (germline): SGHRS, YFSETQ. V was cut by 1 base and J by 1 base, with 6 bases left in between. The length of the CDR3 is 13 residues. The CDR3 DNA sequence: TGCGCCAGCAGCTTGACTAGTTCCTACGAGCAGTACTTC. The encoded protein is CASSLTSSYEQYF.

This clone turned up a few times. CDR3 sequence reads: CASSRAAGFMNTEAFF. The CDR3 region has the DNA TGCGCCAGCAGCCGGGCCGCAGGGTTCATGAACACTGAAGCTTTCTTT. The rearrangement joins TRBV4-3 to TRBJ1-1, with a tentative D call TRBD1 (5 bases). Trimming stripped 4 bases from V and 0 bases from J, with 15 bases between. The CDR3 consists of 16 residues. The germline V gene encodes CDR1 LGHNA and CDR2 YSLEER.

The chain is built from TRBV9 and TRBJ1-2, with TRBD1 identical over 7 bases. CDR1 SGDLS and CDR2 YYNGEE come from the germline V gene. CDR3 size: 14 residues. The trim removed 0 bases at V and 4 bases at J, leaving 3 bases unmatched. CDR3 sequence (DNA): TGTGCCAGCAGCGTAGGGGACAGCCCCTATGGCTACACCTTC. Protein: CASSVGDSPYGYTF.

The genes are TRBV6-5 and TRBJ1-5, with D possibly being TRBD1 (5 bases). The germline V and J ends were trimmed by 1 base and 5 bases, with 9 bases remaining between them. Per germline, CDR1 MNHEY and CDR2 SVGAGI. The CDR3 is 14 residues long. Here the CDR3 DNA reads TGTGCCAGCAGTTACTTAGGGGTGGATCAGCCCCAGCATTTT. This sequence encodes CASSYLGVDQPQHF.

This chain uses TRBV6-5 with TRBJ2-5; weak D call: TRBD1 (5 bases). This CDR3 is built from 12 residues. Trimming took off 6 bases at V and 5 bases at J, with 10 bases between the two ends. Germline CDR1 MNHEY, CDR2 SVGAGI. This chain's CDR3 is CASRSPGETQYF. The CDR3 DNA reads TGTGCCAGCAGGTCCCCAGGGGAGACCCAGTACTTC.

V usage is TRBV7-8 and J usage is TRBJ1-4; 9 bases align to TRBD1. CDR1 is SGHVS and CDR2 is FQNEAQ in the germline V gene. The trim removed 7 bases at V and 8 bases at J, leaving 8 bases unmatched. The CDR3 has 14 amino acids. CDR3 region: CASTEQGAWEKLFF. CDR3 nucleotides: TGTGCCAGCACGGAACAGGGGGCATGGGAAAAACTGTTTTTT.

This clone was seen just once. The CDR3 loop reads CASSPPEASSYNEQFF. CDR3 nucleotides: TGTGCCAGCTCACCACCGGAGGCTAGCTCCTACAATGAGCAGTTCTTC. J is TRBJ2-1 and V is TRBV18; TRBD2 is a possible D gene (5 bases). Germline-derived CDR1 and CDR2 are KGHSH and LQKENI. Deletions cut 0 bases from V and 0 bases from J, with 9 bases between. The CDR3 has 16 amino acids.

The chain joins TRBV14 to TRBJ2-1, with a possible D match to TRBD1 (5 bases). Trimming took 4 bases from V and 8 from J, leaving 15 bases between them. CDR3 length: 14 amino acids. Germline values: CDR1 SGHDN, CDR2 FVKESK. CDR3 protein: CASSLRTRVDEQFF. The DNA for the CDR3 is TGTGCCAGCAGCCTTAGGACCAGGGTAGATGAGCAGTTCTTC.

The V gene is TRBV20-1, the J gene TRBJ2-3; 7 nucleotides line up with TRBD1. The trim removed 8 bases at V and 6 bases at J, leaving 5 bases unmatched. The CDR3 consists of 11 residues. Germline V gene data show CDR1 as DFQATT and CDR2 as SNEGSKA (reference sequence). The CDR3 bases are TGCAGTCGTTTCAGGGGGGATACGCAGTATTTT. This gives the protein CSRFRGDTQYF.